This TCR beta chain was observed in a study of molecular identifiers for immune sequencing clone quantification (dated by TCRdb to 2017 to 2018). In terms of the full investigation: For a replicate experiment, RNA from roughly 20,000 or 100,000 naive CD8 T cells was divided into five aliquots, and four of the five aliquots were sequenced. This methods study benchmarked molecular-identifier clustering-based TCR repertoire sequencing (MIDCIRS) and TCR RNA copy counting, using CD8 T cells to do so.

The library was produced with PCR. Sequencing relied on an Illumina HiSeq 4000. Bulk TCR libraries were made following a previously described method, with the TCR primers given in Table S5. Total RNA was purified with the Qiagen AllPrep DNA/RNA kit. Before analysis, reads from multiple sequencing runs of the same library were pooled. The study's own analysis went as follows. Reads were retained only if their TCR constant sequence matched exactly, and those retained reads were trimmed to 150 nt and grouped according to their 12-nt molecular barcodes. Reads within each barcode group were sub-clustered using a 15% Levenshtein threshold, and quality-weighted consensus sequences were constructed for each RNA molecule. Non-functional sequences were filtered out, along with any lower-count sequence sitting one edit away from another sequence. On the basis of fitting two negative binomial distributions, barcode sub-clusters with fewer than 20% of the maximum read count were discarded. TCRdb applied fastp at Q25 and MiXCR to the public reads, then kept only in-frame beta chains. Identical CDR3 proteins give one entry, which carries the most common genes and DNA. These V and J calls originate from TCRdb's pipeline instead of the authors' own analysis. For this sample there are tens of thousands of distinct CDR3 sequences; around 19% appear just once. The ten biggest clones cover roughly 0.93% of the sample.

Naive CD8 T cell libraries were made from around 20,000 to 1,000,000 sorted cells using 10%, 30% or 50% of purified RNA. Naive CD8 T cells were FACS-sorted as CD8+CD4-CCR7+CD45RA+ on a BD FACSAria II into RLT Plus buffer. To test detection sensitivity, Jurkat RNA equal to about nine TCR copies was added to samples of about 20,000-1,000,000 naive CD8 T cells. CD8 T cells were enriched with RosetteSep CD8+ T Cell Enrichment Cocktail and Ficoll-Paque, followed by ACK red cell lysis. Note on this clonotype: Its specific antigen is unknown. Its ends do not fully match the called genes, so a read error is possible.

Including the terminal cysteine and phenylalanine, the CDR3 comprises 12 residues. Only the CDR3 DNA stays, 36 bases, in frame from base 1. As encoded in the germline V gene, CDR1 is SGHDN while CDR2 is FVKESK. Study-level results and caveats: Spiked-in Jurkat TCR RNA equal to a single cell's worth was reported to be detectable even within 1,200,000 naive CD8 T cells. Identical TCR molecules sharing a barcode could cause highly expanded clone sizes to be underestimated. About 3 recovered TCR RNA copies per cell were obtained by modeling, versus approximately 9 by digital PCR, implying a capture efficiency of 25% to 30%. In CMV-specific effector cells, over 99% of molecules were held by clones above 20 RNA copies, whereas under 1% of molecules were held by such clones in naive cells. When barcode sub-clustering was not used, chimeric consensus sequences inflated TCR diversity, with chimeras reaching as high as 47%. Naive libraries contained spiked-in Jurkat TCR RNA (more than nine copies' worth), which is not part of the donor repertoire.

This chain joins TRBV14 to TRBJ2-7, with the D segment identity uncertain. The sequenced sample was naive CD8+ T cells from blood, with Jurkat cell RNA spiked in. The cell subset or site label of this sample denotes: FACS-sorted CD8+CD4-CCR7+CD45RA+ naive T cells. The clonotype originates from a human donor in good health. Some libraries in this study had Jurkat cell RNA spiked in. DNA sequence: TGTGCCAGCGGCCACGGGTTTTACGAGCAGTACTTC. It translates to CASGHGFYEQYF. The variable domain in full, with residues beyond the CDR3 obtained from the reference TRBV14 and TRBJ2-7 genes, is EAGVTQFPSHSVIEKGQTVTLRCDPISGHDNLYWYRRVMGKEIKFLLHFVKESKQDESGMPNNRFLAERTGGTYSTLKVQPAELEDSGVYFCASGHGFYEQYFGPGTRLTVT.